This TCR beta chain was profiled in a study of naive and memory T cell subsets (dated by TCRdb to about 2017). About the full investigation: An open-source, UMI-based TCR alpha and beta sequencing pipeline was applied to sorted naive and memory peripheral blood T cell subsets. Complete agreement was observed between the functional CMV T cell responses and the IgG serology results. RNA was DNase-treated and reverse transcribed with TCR constant-region primers, mostly using SuperScript III.

From the second PCR step on, the TCR alpha and beta chain libraries were amplified in separate reactions. The CMV status of each donor was determined by measuring IFNgamma production from CD4+ T cells after fresh PBMCs had been stimulated overnight with CMV viral lysate. Using Miltenyi beads, CD4 T cells were first positively selected, and CD8 T cells were then positively selected from the CD4-negative fraction. Cells stained for CD3, CD4, CD8, CD45RA, CD27 and a live/dead dye were sorted on a BD Aria II into four subsets by CD45RA and CD27. Three healthy volunteers provided blood, and each donor's sample was split into CD4 and CD8 T cells and then further divided into four differentiation subsets. Approximately 120 ml of peripheral blood was drawn per donor, and PBMC were isolated by Ficoll-Paque PLUS density-gradient centrifugation. Sorted cells were lysed in RLT buffer, and RNA was extracted with a Qiagen RNeasy kit and stored at -80°C.

The library was produced with UMI-ligation and nested PCR. To cover both TRBC1 and TRBC2, the beta constant-region primer consisted of an equimolar mix of two oligonucleotides. The ligated cDNA went through four rounds of PCR with nested alpha and beta constant-region primers together with the SP2 primer. A single-stranded oligonucleotide containing the SP2 primer and a 12-nucleotide UMI was joined to the 3' end of the cDNA by T4 RNA ligase 1. Incubation of the ligation reaction was carried out at 16 degrees C for about 18-24 hours. To avoid over-amplification, PCR2 was usually performed as a SYBR Green qPCR and halted once a predetermined threshold was reached. Agencourt AMPure XP magnetic beads were used for all purifications after the first. Libraries were quantified by Qubit and checked on a TapeStation, with a main peak expected near 650 bp. Pooled libraries were sequenced on an Illumina MiSeq with v2 2x251 paired-end kits, typically giving roughly 0.9-2.3 million reads per sample. Each sample was pooled at 3.5 to 5 nM, and roughly 4.5-8% PhiX was included to help cluster recognition. The authors' pipeline ran thus. Using tag matching that tolerated one base-pair mismatch, Decombinator assigned V and J genes to FASTQ reads that had been processed by Demultiplexor. Collapsinator relied on UMIs to fix sequencing errors as well as frequency errors caused by PCR heterogeneity. TCRs were translated and CDR3s were extracted from the conserved cysteine to the FGXG phenylalanine by CDR3Translator, with non-productive sequences being flagged. Gini, Shannon entropy and inverse Simpson indices were calculated on repertoires that had been subsampled to equal numbers of UMI-defined TCRs. Within the linear range, a power law was fitted to clonotype abundance distributions using maximum likelihood. For one naive CD8 sample, the pipeline and MIGEC produced similar UMI counts, unique TCR numbers and clonal distributions. A set of approximately 7,300 CMV-associated CDR3 sequences, compiled from VDJdb and a published dataset, was used to search the repertoires. Through fastp at Q25 and MiXCR, TCRdb rebuilt clones from the public reads, retaining in-frame beta chains. Each entry is one CDR3 protein sequence, shown with its most common DNA and genes. TCRdb's processing, not the study's, gives the V and J calls here. The sample has approximately 17,000 distinct CDR3 sequences on record, 8.5% to 9.5% of them singletons. Around 23% of the sample belongs to the ten largest clones.

Regarding this clonotype: Its antigen target is currently unknown. No qualities accompany the bases; no much larger clone lies one base away.

From cysteine to phenylalanine, the CDR3 is 16 amino acids long. Only CDR3 DNA is held: 48 bases, read in frame from base 1. CDR1 is given as DFQATT and CDR2 as SNEGSKA, both from the germline V gene (reference sequence). V sheds 4 bases and J sheds 1 base, leaving 18 bases between their ends. Beyond this particular receptor, the publication reports: RNA-based TCR counts may be influenced by expression changes linked to T cell activation and differentiation. Clonotypes were defined as single alpha or beta chain sequences, not paired alpha/beta receptors. The repertoire findings for the naive and memory subsets could not be validated against a ground truth, as none was available. After error correction, only a single occurrence was seen for over 95% of naive TCR sequences, so much steeper abundance distributions were produced than in memory subsets. In both CD4 and CD8 cells, the Gini index increased while Shannon and inverse Simpson diversity decreased from naive through CM, EM and EMRA. TCR abundance followed a power law whose exponent differed between naive and memory subsets but was consistent across the three individuals.

This clonotype was obtained from a human donor in good health. Here the chain combines TRBV20-1 and TRBJ2-3; the D region may be TRBD1 or TRBD2, each matching 5 bases equally. Specimen: central memory CD8+ T cells from blood. Taken with the paper, the label for cell subset or site translates to: central memory, CD45RA- CD27+. For the CDR3, the sequence is CSAISLGELGTDTQYF. Read as DNA, the sequence is TGCAGTGCTATTTCCCTGGGGGAGTTGGGCACAGATACGCAGTATTTT.